The 24 T cell receptor beta chains reported below all come from one sample, sequenced in a study of T cell repertoires in cytomegalovirus infection. No antigen is known for these receptors. One entry per CDR3 protein results from TCRdb running MiXCR on the reads. The data contain around 100,000 distinct CDR3 sequences, around 9.1% of them singletons. The sample was PBMCs, sequenced either directly or after in vitro stimulation (not recorded which). The receptors derive from a human donor in good health (CMV status not recorded). Some clones in this sample may be carry-over from other donors' samples.

This clonotype has at least ten counts. V and J are TRBV7-2 and TRBJ2-1; 7 bases are shared with TRBD2. The germline gives CDR1 SGHTA, CDR2 FQGNSA. Trimming at V came to 8 bases and at J to 14 bases, leaving 12 bases not matched to a gene. The CDR3 extends over 12 amino acids. The CDR3 protein is CASAGWSGTKFF. The CDR3, as DNA: TGTGCCAGCGCCGGGTGGAGTGGGACTAAGTTCTTC.

This clonotype was seen a handful of times. CDR3 nucleotide sequence: TGTGCCAGCACCCCCTTCGGACAGGCCAACACTGAAGCTTTCTTT. Translating it yields CASTPFGQANTEAFF. The chain couples TRBV11-3 to TRBJ1-1, with TRBD1 matching 7 bases. The CDR3 runs 15 residues. Germline V gives CDR1 SGHNT, CDR2 YENEEA. The J segment lost 2 bases and the V segment lost 7 bases, leaving 10 bases of the junction unmatched.

J is TRBJ1-4 and V is TRBV6-5; D might be TRBD1 (6 bases). This CDR3 region has 16 residues. V dropped 2 bases and J dropped 8 bases, with 18 bases sitting between them. From germline, CDR1 is MNHEY and CDR2 SVGAGI. CDR3 region: CASSYHRQVVLEKLFF. For the CDR3, the DNA is TGTGCCAGCAGTTACCACCGACAGGTCGTTTTGGAAAAACTGTTTTTT.

This sequence joins TRBV28 and TRBJ1-5; the D is unclear. CDR1 and CDR2 from the germline V gene are MDHEN and SYDVKM. V dropped 6 bases and J dropped 4 bases, with 10 bases sitting between them. The CDR3 covers 13 residues. CDR3 protein: CASRSRLNQPQHF. The CDR3 nucleotides read TGTGCCAGCAGGTCTAGGCTGAATCAGCCCCAGCATTTT.

This clonotype has a handful of counts. This sequence joins TRBV5-1 and TRBJ1-1; TRBD1 matches at 8 bases. This CDR3 has 14 amino acids. The germline gives CDR1 SGHRS, CDR2 YFSETQ. The V segment lost 3 bases and the J segment 4 bases; nucleotides outside the gene matches: 5. In nucleotides, the CDR3 is TGCGCCAGCAGCTCGACAGGGGAGCGCACTGAAGCTTTCTTT. It codes for CASSSTGERTEAFF.

This clonotype occurred many times. CDR3 sequence (DNA): TGTGCCAGCAGCTTAGTAGTCTTTTCAAGGCGGGCGAACTCCTACGAGCAGTACTTC. Its protein product is CASSLVVFSRRANSYEQYF. The rearrangement uses TRBV7-2 and TRBJ2-7; D might be TRBD2 (5 bases). The CDR3 consists of 19 residues. Between the trimmed V and J ends, which lost 1 base and 0 bases, there was a span of 22 bases. Looked up from germline, CDR1 is SGHTA and CDR2 is FQGNSA.

This clonotype was observed many times. The V call is TRBV12-3 or TRBV12-4, the J call TRBJ2-5; D is possibly TRBD1 (6 bases). The germline V and J ends were trimmed by 0 bases and 2 bases, with 16 bases remaining between them. There are 17 residues in the CDR3. The CDR3 spells CASSLAGAGVDQETQYF. In DNA form, the CDR3 reads TGTGCCAGCAGTTTAGCAGGGGCAGGGGTAGATCAAGAGACCCAGTACTTC.

This clonotype occurred a few times. In DNA, the CDR3 is TGTGCCAGTAGAAGGGCCCTGGAAGGCAATGAGCAGTTCTTC. As protein: CASRRALEGNEQFF. This chain uses TRBV19 with TRBJ2-1; no clear D. The CDR3 is 14 amino acids. The germline V gene encodes CDR1 LNHDA and CDR2 SQIVND (reference sequence). The germline V and J ends were trimmed by 6 bases and 6 bases, with 15 bases remaining between them.

The V and J genes are TRBV7-9 and TRBJ2-1, with 10 bases aligning to TRBD2. This CDR3 region has 17 residues. From germline, CDR1 is SEHNR and CDR2 FQNEAQ (reference sequence). The trim removed 1 base at V and 7 bases at J, leaving 10 bases unmatched. CDR3 sequence reads: CASSLGALAGVWNEQFF. The DNA for the CDR3 is TGTGCCAGCAGCTTAGGTGCCCTAGCGGGAGTGTGGAATGAGCAGTTCTTC.

The V and J genes are TRBV9 and TRBJ2-1; 7 bases line up with TRBD2. The trim removed 1 base at V and 3 bases at J, leaving 4 bases unmatched. Per germline, CDR1 SGDLS and CDR2 YYNGEE. The length of the CDR3 is 15 residues. Here the CDR3 reads CASSVLAEGYNEQFF. The CDR3, as DNA: TGTGCCAGCAGCGTACTAGCGGAGGGCTACAATGAGCAGTTCTTC.

This chain links TRBV5-1 with TRBJ2-1, with 10 nucleotides matching TRBD1. V shed 4 bases, J shed 4 bases, and the junction held 5 bases outside the gene matches. The CDR3 length is 15 residues. The germline V gene encodes CDR1 SGHRS and CDR2 YFSETQ. CDR3 loop: CASSPGTGVYNEQFF. The CDR3 bases are TGCGCCAGCAGCCCCGGGACAGGGGTGTACAATGAGCAGTTCTTC. Full variable domain (remainder filled in from reference TRBV5-1 and TRBJ2-1): KAGVTQTPRYLIKTRGQQVTLSCSPISGHRSVSWYQQTPGQGLQFLFEYFSETQRNKGNFPGRFSGRQFSNSRSEMNVSTLELGDSALYLCASSPGTGVYNEQFFGPGTRLTVL.

The DNA for the CDR3 is TGTGCCAGCAGGGGAGCGGGAGCGTTAGAGACCCAGTACTTC. Translating it yields CASRGAGALETQYF. The chain combines TRBV7-6 with TRBJ2-5, with 8 nucleotides matching TRBD2. The V segment lost 6 bases and the J segment 4 bases; nucleotides outside the gene matches: 7. Germline values: CDR1 SGHVS, CDR2 FNYEAQ. CDR3 length equals 14 residues. Full variable domain (rest looked up from reference TRBV7-6 and TRBJ2-5): GAGVSQSPRYKVTKRGQDVALRCDPISGHVSLYWYRQALGQGPEFLTYFNYEAQQDKSGLPNDRFSAERPEGSISTLTIQRTEQRDSAMYRCASRGAGALETQYFGPGTRLLVL.

The chain has TRBV4-1 and TRBJ1-1; D is uncertain. With 1 base removed from V and 2 bases from J, the gap between germline ends came to 14 bases. Germline CDR1 is MGHRA and CDR2 is YSYEKL. The length of the CDR3 is 16 residues. CDR3 coding DNA: TGCGCCAGCAGCCAAGTATGGGTATTACAAAACACTGAAGCTTTCTTT. This gives the protein CASSQVWVLQNTEAFF.

This clonotype was seen at least ten times. J is TRBJ1-5 and V is TRBV7-2, with 7 bases identical to TRBD1. J lost 7 bases, V lost 5 bases, and 11 bases had no gene match. Germline V gives CDR1 SGHTA, CDR2 FQGNSA. CDR3 length: 15 residues. The CDR3 DNA reads as TGTGCCAGCAGCCCCCAAAACAGGGGCGGGCAGCCCCAGCATTTT. Translation gives CASSPQNRGGQPQHF. Drawing the rest from reference TRBV7-2 and TRBJ1-5, the complete variable domain is GAGVSQSPSNKVTEKGKDVELRCDPISGHTALYWYRQSLGQGLEFLIYFQGNSAPDKSGLPSDRFSAERTGGSVSTLTIQRTQQEDSAVYLCASSPQNRGGQPQHFGDGTRLSIL.

This clonotype showed up many times. In nucleotides, the CDR3 is TGTGCCAGCAGCCAGGGACTAGCGAACACCGGGGAGCTGTTTTTT. Amino acids: CASSQGLANTGELFF. The V gene is TRBV6-4, the J gene TRBJ2-2; TRBD2 aligns across 8 bases. CDR3 size: 15 residues. J was trimmed by 0 bases and V by 6 bases; bases with no gene match: 3. CDR1 and CDR2 from the germline V gene are MRHNA and SNTAGT.

The genes are TRBV29-1 and TRBJ2-1, with D uncertain. The germline V gene encodes CDR1 SQVTM and CDR2 ANQGSEA. The CDR3 runs 13 residues. Trimming pared 5 bases from V and 0 bases from J, leaving 8 bases between. The CDR3: CSVLSFSYNEQFF. DNA for the CDR3: TGCAGCGTTTTATCCTTCTCCTACAATGAGCAGTTCTTC.

Worth noting for this clonotype: One junction end disagrees with the germline gene, perhaps due to a read error. The rearrangement uses TRBV2 and TRBJ1-5; D is unclear. CDR3 size: 11 residues. Germline V lookup: CDR1 SNHLY, CDR2 FYNNEI. CDR3 sequence: CASRERHPLHF. CDR3 in DNA: TGTGCCAGCAGAGAAAGACACCCCCTGCATTTT.

The table lists this clonotype with many counts. The chain employs TRBV12-3 or TRBV12-4 and TRBJ1-1; possibly TRBD1 for D (6 bases). This CDR3 comprises 13 residues. V lost 6 bases, J lost 0 bases, and 8 bases lay in between. The CDR3 loop reads CASSGQMNTEAFF. The CDR3 nucleotides are TGTGCCAGCAGCGGACAGATGAACACTGAAGCTTTCTTT.

This clonotype was seen many times. The chain carries TRBV7-9 and TRBJ1-6; D gene uncertain. The V gene's germline CDR1 is SEHNR and CDR2 FQNEAQ (reference sequence). CDR3 length: 14 residues. V was trimmed by 1 base and J by 7 bases, leaving 8 bases between them. As DNA, the CDR3 is TGTGCCAGCAGCTTAGATGGAGCCAATTCACCCCTCCACTTT. Amino acid sequence: CASSLDGANSPLHF.

This clonotype was counted only a few times. This rearrangement joins TRBV6-6 to TRBJ1-2, with 9 positions matching TRBD1. The CDR3 contains 14 residues. Germline CDR1 MNHNY, CDR2 SVGAGI (reference sequence). With V trimmed by 5 bases and J by 3 bases, 4 bases remained unmatched. The CDR3 spells CASSRTGGDYGYTF. CDR3 sequence (DNA): TGTGCCAGCAGTAGAACAGGGGGCGACTATGGCTACACCTTC.

Many counts were recorded for this clonotype. The rearrangement uses TRBV12-3 or TRBV12-4 and TRBJ2-3; D is ambiguous. V was pared by 7 bases and J by 0 bases, with 11 bases between. This CDR3 region has 14 residues. This CDR3 is CASTEMGSTDTQYF. The DNA of the CDR3 is TGTGCCAGCACCGAGATGGGTAGCACAGATACGCAGTATTTT.

The table lists this clonotype with many counts. The rearrangement links TRBV6-5 to TRBJ2-7; tentatively, D is TRBD1 (5 bases). The CDR3 is 14 residues long. Germline V CDR1 and CDR2: MNHEY, SVGAGI. The V end lost 0 bases, the J end lost 5 bases, and 11 bases lay between the germline ends. CDR3 sequence: CASSYSPLGDEQYF. The CDR3 DNA reads as TGTGCCAGCAGTTACTCACCCTTAGGGGACGAGCAGTACTTC.

V and J are TRBV6-6 and TRBJ2-7; D may be TRBD1 (5 bases). This CDR3 spans 15 amino acids. V gave up 4 bases and J gave up 5 bases, with 18 bases separating them. The germline gives CDR1 MNHNY, CDR2 SVGAGI (reference sequence). The CDR3 DNA is TGTGCCAGCAGTTTGACAGCCGCGTCATCTCACGAGCAGTACTTC. Its translation: CASSLTAASSHEQYF.

This clonotype was observed many times. The V gene is TRBV4-2, the J gene TRBJ2-1, with TRBD2 matching over 16 bases. Germline assignment: CDR1 LGHNA and CDR2 YNFKEQ. V was clipped by 4 bases and J by 10 bases; unmatched bases: 7. This CDR3 is 16 amino acids long. DNA of the CDR3: TGTGCCAGCAGCCTAAGAGGGACTAGCGGGAGGGGGGAGCAGTTCTTC. It specifies CASSLRGTSGRGEQFF.